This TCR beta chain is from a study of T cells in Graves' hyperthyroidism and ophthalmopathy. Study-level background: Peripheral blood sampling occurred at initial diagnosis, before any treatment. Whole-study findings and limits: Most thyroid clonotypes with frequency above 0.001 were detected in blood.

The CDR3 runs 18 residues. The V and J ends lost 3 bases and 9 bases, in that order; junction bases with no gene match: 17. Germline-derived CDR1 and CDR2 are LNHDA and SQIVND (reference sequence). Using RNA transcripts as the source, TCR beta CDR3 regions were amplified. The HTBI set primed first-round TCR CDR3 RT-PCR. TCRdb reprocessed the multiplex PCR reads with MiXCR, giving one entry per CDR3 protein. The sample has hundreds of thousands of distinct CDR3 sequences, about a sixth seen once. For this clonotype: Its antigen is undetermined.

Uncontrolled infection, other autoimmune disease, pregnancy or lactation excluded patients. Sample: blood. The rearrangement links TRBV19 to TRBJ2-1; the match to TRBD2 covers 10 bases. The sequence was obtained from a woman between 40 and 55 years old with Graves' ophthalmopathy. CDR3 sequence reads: CASSINIHRPSGSTEQFF. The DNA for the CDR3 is TGTGCCAGTAGTATCAACATCCACCGTCCTAGCGGGAGTACTGAGCAGTTCTTC. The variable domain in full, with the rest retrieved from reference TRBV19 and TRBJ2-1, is DGGITQSPKYLFRKEGQNVTLSCEQNLNHDAMYWYRQDPGQGLRLIYYSQIVNDFQKGDIAEGYSVSREKKESFPLTVTSAQKNPTAFYLCASSINIHRPSGSTEQFFGPGTRLTVL.